These 19 T cell receptor beta chains were all obtained from the same sample, sequenced in a study of early T cells in non-severe SARS-CoV-2 infection. TCRdb reprocessed the 5' RACE reads via MiXCR and lists one record per CDR3 protein. The sample lists 110,000 or so distinct CDR3 sequences; over 10% were seen once. Sequencing was carried out using whole blood. The receptors were gathered from an adult who was a healthcare worker with PCR-confirmed SARS-CoV-2 infection or an uninfected control (not recorded which).

This clonotype was recorded only once. The CDR3 is CASSYGDRGQVKLFF. The CDR3 DNA reads as TGTGCCAGCAGTTACGGGGACAGGGGGCAGGTAAAACTGTTTTTT. V is TRBV12-3 or TRBV12-4 and J is TRBJ1-4, with 12 nucleotides matching TRBD1. The CDR3 is made up of 15 amino acids. Trimming took 4 bases from V and 10 from J; bases not matched to a gene: 7.

In its sample, this clonotype was seen a few times. CDR3 amino acids: CASSLSENNEQFF. CDR3 nucleotide sequence: TGTGCCAGCAGTTTATCGGAAAACAATGAGCAGTTCTTC. The chain is built from TRBV27 and TRBJ2-1, with D uncertain. Germline lookup yields CDR1 MNHEY and CDR2 SMNVEV (reference sequence). The CDR3 is made up of 13 amino acids. V was trimmed by 0 bases and J by 5 bases, leaving 5 bases between them.

This clonotype has at least ten counts. V gene TRBV3-1 combines with J gene TRBJ1-1; D not certain. This CDR3 spans 13 amino acids. V shed 1 base and J shed 3 bases, with 6 bases lying between them. From germline, CDR1 is LGHDT and CDR2 YNNKEL (reference sequence). In DNA form, the CDR3 reads TGTGCCAGCAGCCAAGGGACTCACACTGAAGCTTTCTTT. The encoded protein is CASSQGTHTEAFF.

This clonotype was counted only a few times. V usage is TRBV29-1 and J usage is TRBJ2-1, with D possibly being TRBD2 (5 bases). Germline CDR1 reads SQVTM; CDR2 reads ANQGSEA. V dropped 3 bases and J dropped 6 bases, with 9 bases sitting between them. The CDR3 spans 12 residues. The CDR3 DNA follows: TGCAGCGTTGAGTCTGGGAGCAATGAGCAGTTCTTC. It codes for CSVESGSNEQFF.

Only a few counts were recorded for this clonotype. V is TRBV18 and J is TRBJ2-7; perhaps TRBD2 as D (6 bases). The V end was cut by 3 bases, the J end by 3 bases, with 15 bases between. From germline, CDR1 is KGHSH and CDR2 LQKENI. This CDR3 is built from 15 residues. The CDR3 loop reads CASSPPGTVYYEQYF. As DNA, the CDR3 is TGTGCCAGCTCACCCCCCGGGACTGTCTACTACGAGCAGTACTTC.

There are many counts of this clonotype. The chain recombines TRBV13 with TRBJ1-1; 8 bases are a match to TRBD1. From germline, CDR1 is PRHDT and CDR2 FYEKMQ (reference sequence). The CDR3 length is 19 residues. Unmatched junction bases numbered 18, after V lost 4 bases and J lost 2 bases. CDR3 region: CASSWSRDRTFQGNTEAFF. Written as DNA, the CDR3 is TGTGCCAGCAGCTGGTCCCGGGACAGGACCTTCCAGGGAAACACTGAAGCTTTCTTT. The full variable domain, in which reference TRBV13 and TRBJ1-1 provide the parts outside the CDR3, is AAGVIQSPRHLIKEKRETATLKCYPIPRHDTVYWYQQGPGQDPQFLISFYEKMQSDKGSIPDRFSAQQFSDYHSELNMSSLELGDSALYFCASSWSRDRTFQGNTEAFFGQGTRLTVV.

This clonotype appeared a few times. The J gene is TRBJ2-3, the V gene TRBV18; tentative D call: TRBD2 (6 bases). Trimming pared 3 bases from V and 6 bases from J, leaving 22 bases between. Germline V CDR1 and CDR2: KGHSH, LQKENI. The CDR3 contains 17 residues. In DNA, the CDR3 is TGTGCCAGCTCACCTGCTTCTAGCGCCCAGTGGGCGGATACGCAGTATTTT. As protein: CASSPASSAQWADTQYF.

This clonotype was counted many times. This sequence joins TRBV29-1 and TRBJ2-2, with unresolved D. V was cut by 4 bases and J by 5 bases, with 8 bases left in between. CDR1 is SQVTM, CDR2 ANQGSEA, per germline. This CDR3 has 12 amino acids. CDR3 in amino acids: CSVVSGTGELFF. The CDR3 nucleotides are TGCAGCGTTGTGTCCGGGACCGGGGAGCTGTTTTTT.

V and J are TRBV6-5 and TRBJ1-6, with 7 positions matching TRBD1. Germline V lookup: CDR1 MNHEY, CDR2 SVGAGI. With 6 bases clipped from V and 7 bases from J, the junction kept 6 bases outside the gene matches. This CDR3 has 14 amino acids. CDR3 DNA sequence: TGTGCCAGCAGGAGGGACAGCGACAATTCACCCCTCCACTTT. Translated: CASRRDSDNSPLHF.

The gene calls are TRBV6-6 and TRBJ1-1; D is unclear. The germline V and J ends were trimmed by 0 bases and 0 bases, with 11 bases remaining between them. The CDR3 covers 16 residues. The germline V gene encodes CDR1 MNHNY and CDR2 SVGAGI (reference sequence). The CDR3 DNA sequence: TGTGCCAGCAGTTACTCTGCCGGAACGATGAACACTGAAGCTTTCTTT. Translation: CASSYSAGTMNTEAFF.

This clonotype was detected ten times or more. The V call is TRBV6-6, the J call TRBJ1-4; possible D gene TRBD1, 5 bases. The V gene lost 7 bases and the J gene lost 0 bases, with 21 bases spanning the gap. The V gene's germline CDR1 is MNHNY and CDR2 SVGAGI (reference sequence). The CDR3 is made up of 18 amino acids. CDR3 sequence: CASNAPPGTAPTNEKLFF. CDR3 sequence (DNA): TGTGCCAGCAACGCTCCGCCAGGGACCGCCCCAACTAATGAAAAACTGTTTTTT.

The chain couples TRBV9 to TRBJ2-7; tentatively, D is TRBD1 (5 bases). Trimming pared 4 bases from V and 3 bases from J, leaving 11 bases between. Germline V gives CDR1 SGDLS, CDR2 YYNGEE. The CDR3 loop spans 13 amino acids. The CDR3 DNA sequence: TGTGCCAGCAGCCCGGACACCCACTACGAGCAGTACTTC. Its translation: CASSPDTHYEQYF.

The chain employs TRBV11-2 and TRBJ2-2, with 9 bases identical to TRBD1. The V segment lost 5 bases and the J segment 0 bases; nucleotides outside the gene matches: 7. The CDR3 contains 17 residues. Germline lookup yields CDR1 SGHAT and CDR2 FQNNGV. As DNA, the CDR3 is TGTGCCAGCAGCCCGGGACAGGGTAGGGCGAACACCGGGGAGCTGTTTTTT. It codes for CASSPGQGRANTGELFF.

CDR3 region: CSARRGDGTQYF. The CDR3 DNA sequence: TGCAGTGCCCGGCGGGGGGACGGGACCCAGTACTTC. The chain employs TRBV20-1 and TRBJ2-5; 8 bases are a match to TRBD2. J was trimmed by 7 bases and V by 6 bases; bases with no gene match: 7. The CDR3 length is 12 residues. The germline V gene has CDR1 DFQATT and CDR2 SNEGSKA (reference sequence).

The table lists this clonotype with many counts. This rearrangement joins TRBV7-6 to TRBJ2-2, with no clear D. CDR1 and CDR2 (germline): SGHVS, FNYEAQ. The length of the CDR3 is 14 residues. V dropped 5 bases and J dropped 3 bases, with 10 bases sitting between them. The CDR3: CASSVVSDTGELFF. The CDR3 DNA sequence: TGTGCCAGCAGCGTCGTATCGGACACCGGGGAGCTGTTTTTT.

This chain uses TRBV24-1 with TRBJ2-3; maybe TRBD1 (6 bases). The V gene's germline CDR1 is KGHDR and CDR2 SFDVKD. The CDR3 is made up of 15 amino acids. Trimming cost V 3 bases and J 2 bases, with 11 bases left between them. The CDR3 region is CATSDQGPLTDTQYF. The CDR3 DNA is TGTGCCACCAGTGATCAGGGGCCCCTCACAGATACGCAGTATTTT.

This clonotype appeared many times. The CDR3 DNA follows: TGTGCCAGCAGCACCCAGCGGGGGGCGTACACAGATACGCAGTATTTT. As protein: CASSTQRGAYTDTQYF. The chain is built from TRBV5-6 and TRBJ2-3; 9 positions match TRBD2. With 4 bases clipped from V and 2 bases from J, the junction kept 8 bases outside the gene matches. The CDR3 has 16 amino acids. From germline, CDR1 is SGHDT and CDR2 YYEEEE.

This clonotype was counted at least ten times. This rearrangement joins TRBV20-1 to TRBJ2-3, with 12 bases that match TRBD2. Germline CDR1 reads DFQATT; CDR2 reads SNEGSKA (reference sequence). V was clipped by 6 bases and J by 4 bases; unmatched bases: 11. This CDR3 comprises 16 residues. This CDR3 is CSAAHPRLAGADTQYF. CDR3 DNA: TGCAGTGCCGCCCACCCGCGACTAGCGGGAGCAGATACGCAGTATTTT.

At least ten counts were recorded for this clonotype. The chain couples TRBV10-3 to TRBJ1-1, with D unresolved. V lost 4 bases, J lost 3 bases, and 6 bases lay in between. Germline CDR1 is ENHRY and CDR2 is SYGVKD. The CDR3 spans 12 residues. CDR3 nucleotide sequence: TGTGCCATCAGTGGCGGGGACACTGAAGCTTTCTTT. It is translated as CAISGGDTEAFF.